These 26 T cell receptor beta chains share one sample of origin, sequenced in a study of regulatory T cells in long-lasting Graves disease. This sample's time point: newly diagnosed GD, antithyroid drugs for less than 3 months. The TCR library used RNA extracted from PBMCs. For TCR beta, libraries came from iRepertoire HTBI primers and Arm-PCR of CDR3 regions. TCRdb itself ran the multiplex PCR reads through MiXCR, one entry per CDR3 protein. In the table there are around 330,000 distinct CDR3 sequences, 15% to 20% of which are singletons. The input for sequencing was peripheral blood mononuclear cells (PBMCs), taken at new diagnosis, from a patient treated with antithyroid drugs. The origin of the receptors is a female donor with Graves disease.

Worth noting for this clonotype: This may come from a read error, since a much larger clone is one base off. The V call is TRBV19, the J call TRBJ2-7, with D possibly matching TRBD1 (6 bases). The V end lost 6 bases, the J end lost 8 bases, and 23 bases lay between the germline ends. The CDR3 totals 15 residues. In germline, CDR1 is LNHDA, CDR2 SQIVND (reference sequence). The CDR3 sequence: CASRPTGAPRRKQYF. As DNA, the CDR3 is TGTGCCAGTAGACCGACAGGAGCCCCACGGCGAAAGCAGTACTTC. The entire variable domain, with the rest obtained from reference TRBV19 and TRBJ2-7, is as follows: DGGITQSPKYLFRKEGQNVTLSCEQNLNHDAMYWYRQDPGQGLRLIYYSQIVNDFQKGDIAEGYSVSREKKESFPLTVTSAQKNPTAFYLCASRPTGAPRRKQYFGPGTRLTVT.

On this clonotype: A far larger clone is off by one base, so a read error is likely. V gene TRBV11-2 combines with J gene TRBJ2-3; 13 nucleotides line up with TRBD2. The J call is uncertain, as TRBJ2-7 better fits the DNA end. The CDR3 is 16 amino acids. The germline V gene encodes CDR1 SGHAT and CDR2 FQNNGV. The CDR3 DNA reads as TGTGCCAGCAGCCTCGGGACTAGCGGGATCGTCGATGAGCAGTACTTC. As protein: CASSLGTSGIVDEQYF.

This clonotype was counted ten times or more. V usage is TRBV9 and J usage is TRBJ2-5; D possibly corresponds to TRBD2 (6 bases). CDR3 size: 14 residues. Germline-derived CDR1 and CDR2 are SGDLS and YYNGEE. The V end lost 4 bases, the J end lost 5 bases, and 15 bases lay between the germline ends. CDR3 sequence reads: CASSPFGGSETQYF. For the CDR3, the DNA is TGTGCCAGCAGCCCCTTCGGGGGTTCGGAGACCCAGTACTTC.

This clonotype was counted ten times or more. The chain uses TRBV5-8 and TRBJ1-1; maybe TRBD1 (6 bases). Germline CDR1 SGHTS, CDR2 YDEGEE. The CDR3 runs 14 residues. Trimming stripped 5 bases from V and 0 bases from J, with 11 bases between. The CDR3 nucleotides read TGTGCCAGCAGTCAGGACAGCATGAACACTGAAGCTTTCTTT. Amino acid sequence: CASSQDSMNTEAFF.

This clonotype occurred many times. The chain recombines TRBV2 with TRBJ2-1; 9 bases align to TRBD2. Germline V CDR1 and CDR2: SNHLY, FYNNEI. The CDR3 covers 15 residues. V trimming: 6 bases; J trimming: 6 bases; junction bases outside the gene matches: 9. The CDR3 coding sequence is TGTGCCAGCAGAGAGATTAGCGGGAGTCGCAATGAGCAGTTCTTC. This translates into CASREISGSRNEQFF.

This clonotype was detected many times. CDR3 protein: CASSLSKGVGSPLHF. In nucleotides, the CDR3 is TGTGCCAGCTCACTGTCGAAGGGAGTGGGATCACCCCTCCACTTT. The chain uses TRBV18 and TRBJ1-6; no clear D. V was trimmed by 4 bases and J by 10 bases, leaving 17 bases between them. This CDR3 spans 15 amino acids. Germline assignment: CDR1 KGHSH and CDR2 LQKENI.

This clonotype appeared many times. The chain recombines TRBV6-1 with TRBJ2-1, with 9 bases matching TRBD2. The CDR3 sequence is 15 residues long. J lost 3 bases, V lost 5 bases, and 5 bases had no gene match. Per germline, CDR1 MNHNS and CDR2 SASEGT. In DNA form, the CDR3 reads TGTGCCAGCAGTCTCAGAGCGGGAGGCTACAATGAGCAGTTCTTC. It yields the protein CASSLRAGGYNEQFF.

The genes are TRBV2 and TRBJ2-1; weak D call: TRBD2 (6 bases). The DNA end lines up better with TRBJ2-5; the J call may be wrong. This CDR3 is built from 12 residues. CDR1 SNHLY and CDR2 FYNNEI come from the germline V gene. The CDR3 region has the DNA TGTGCCAGCAGGGAGGGGAGAGAGACCCAGTACTTC. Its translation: CASREGRETQYF.

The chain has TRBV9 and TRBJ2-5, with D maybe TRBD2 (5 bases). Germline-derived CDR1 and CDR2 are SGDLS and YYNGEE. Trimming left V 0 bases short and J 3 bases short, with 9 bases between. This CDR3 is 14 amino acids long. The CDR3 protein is CASSVEPTKETQYF. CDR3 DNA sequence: TGTGCCAGCAGCGTAGAGCCGACTAAAGAGACCCAGTACTTC.

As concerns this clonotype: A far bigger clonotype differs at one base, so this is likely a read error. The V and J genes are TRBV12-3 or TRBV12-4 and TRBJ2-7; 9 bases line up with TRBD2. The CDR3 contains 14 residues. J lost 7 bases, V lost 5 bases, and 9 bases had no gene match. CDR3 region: CASSKAGGSNEQYF. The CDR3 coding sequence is TGTGCCAGCAGTAAAGCGGGAGGATCGAATGAGCAGTACTTC.

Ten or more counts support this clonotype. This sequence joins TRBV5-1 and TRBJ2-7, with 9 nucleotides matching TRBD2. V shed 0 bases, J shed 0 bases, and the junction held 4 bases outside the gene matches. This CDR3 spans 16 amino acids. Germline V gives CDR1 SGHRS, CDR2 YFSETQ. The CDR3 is CASSLEASGTSYEQYF. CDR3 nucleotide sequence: TGCGCCAGCAGCTTGGAGGCTAGCGGGACCTCCTACGAGCAGTACTTC.

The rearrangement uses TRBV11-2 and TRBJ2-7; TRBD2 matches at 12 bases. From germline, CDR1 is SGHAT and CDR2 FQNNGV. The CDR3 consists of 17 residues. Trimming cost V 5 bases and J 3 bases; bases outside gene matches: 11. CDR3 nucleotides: TGTGCCAGCAGCCCAGCTAGCGGGAGGGCCTTGTGCTACGAGCAGTACTTC. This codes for CASSPASGRALCYEQYF.

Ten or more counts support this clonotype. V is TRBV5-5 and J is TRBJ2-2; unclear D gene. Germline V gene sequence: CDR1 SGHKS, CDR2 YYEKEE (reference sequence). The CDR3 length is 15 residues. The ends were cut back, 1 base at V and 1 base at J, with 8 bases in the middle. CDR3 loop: CASSLPKGNTGELFF. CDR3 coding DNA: TGTGCCAGCAGCTTGCCCAAGGGGAACACCGGGGAGCTGTTTTTT.

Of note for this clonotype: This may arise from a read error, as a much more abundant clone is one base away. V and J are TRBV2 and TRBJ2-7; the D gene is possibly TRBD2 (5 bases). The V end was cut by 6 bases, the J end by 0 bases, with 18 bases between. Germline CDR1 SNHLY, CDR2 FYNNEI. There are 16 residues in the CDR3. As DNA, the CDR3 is TGTGCCAGCAGGATGCGTCGGAGGCAAAGCTCCTACGAGCAGTACTTC. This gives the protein CASRMRRRQSSYEQYF.

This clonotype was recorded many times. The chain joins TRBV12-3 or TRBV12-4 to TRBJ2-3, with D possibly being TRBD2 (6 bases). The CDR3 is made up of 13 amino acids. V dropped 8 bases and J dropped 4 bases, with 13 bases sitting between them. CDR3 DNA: TGTGCCAGCGGGGAGTCGGGAGCAGATACGCAGTATTTT. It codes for CASGESGADTQYF.

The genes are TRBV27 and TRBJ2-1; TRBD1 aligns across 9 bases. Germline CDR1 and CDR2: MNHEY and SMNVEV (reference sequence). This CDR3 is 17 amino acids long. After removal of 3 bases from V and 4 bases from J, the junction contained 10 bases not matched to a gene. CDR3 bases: TGTGCCAGCAGTTTCCAACCGACAGGGGGTAGATACAATGAGCAGTTCTTC. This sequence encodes CASSFQPTGGRYNEQFF.

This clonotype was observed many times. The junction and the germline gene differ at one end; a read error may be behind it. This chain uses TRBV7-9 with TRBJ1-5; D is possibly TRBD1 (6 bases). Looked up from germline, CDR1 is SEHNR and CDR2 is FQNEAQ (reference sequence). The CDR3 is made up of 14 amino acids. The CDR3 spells CTSSLEGGGQPQHF. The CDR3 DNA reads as TGTACCAGCAGCTTAGAGGGGGGAGGTCAGCCCCAGCATTTT.

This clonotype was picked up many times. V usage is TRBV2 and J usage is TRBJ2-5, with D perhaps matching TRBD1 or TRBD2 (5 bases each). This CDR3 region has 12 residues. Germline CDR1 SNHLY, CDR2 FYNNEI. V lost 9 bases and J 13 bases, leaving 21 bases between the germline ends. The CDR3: CARRTSKDNWYF. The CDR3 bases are TGTGCCAGGAGGACTTCAAAGGACAATTGGTACTTC.

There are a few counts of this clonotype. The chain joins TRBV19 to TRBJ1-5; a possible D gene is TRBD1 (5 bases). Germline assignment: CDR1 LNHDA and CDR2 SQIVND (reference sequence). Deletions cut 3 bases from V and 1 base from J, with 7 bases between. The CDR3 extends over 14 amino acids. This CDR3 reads CASSMGVSNQPQHF. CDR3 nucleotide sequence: TGTGCCAGTAGTATGGGGGTGAGCAATCAGCCCCAGCATTTT.

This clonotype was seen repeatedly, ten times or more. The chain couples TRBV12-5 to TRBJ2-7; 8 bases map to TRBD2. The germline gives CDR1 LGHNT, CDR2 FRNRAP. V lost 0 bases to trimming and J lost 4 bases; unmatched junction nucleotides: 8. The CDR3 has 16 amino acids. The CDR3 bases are TGTGCTAGTGGTTTGGTCGGGCTAGCGGGTATATACGAGCAGTACTTC. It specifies CASGLVGLAGIYEQYF.

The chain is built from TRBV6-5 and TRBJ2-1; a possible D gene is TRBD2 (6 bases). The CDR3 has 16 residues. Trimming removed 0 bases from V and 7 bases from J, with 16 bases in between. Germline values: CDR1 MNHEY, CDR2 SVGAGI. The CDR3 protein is CASSYSISGPENEQFF. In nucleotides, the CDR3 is TGTGCCAGCAGTTACTCTATTAGCGGCCCGGAGAATGAGCAGTTCTTC.

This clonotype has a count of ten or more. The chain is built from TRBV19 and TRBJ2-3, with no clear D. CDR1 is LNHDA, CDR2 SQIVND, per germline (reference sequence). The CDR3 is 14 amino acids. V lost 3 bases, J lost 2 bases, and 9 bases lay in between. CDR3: CASSMTGFTDTQYF. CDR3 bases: TGTGCCAGTAGTATGACCGGGTTCACAGATACGCAGTATTTT.

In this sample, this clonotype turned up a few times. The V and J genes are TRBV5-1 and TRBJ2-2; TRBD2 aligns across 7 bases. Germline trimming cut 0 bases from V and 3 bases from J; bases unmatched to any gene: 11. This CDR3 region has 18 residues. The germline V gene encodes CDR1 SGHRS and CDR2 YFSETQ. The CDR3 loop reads CASSLVSSGTSYTGELFF. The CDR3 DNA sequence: TGCGCCAGCAGCTTGGTTTCTAGCGGAACTTCTTACACCGGGGAGCTGTTTTTT.

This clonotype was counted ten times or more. The CDR3 DNA reads TGCAGTGCTAGAGATCCGGGGAGAGGAACTAATGAAAAACTGTTTTTT. It codes for CSARDPGRGTNEKLFF. The chain is built from TRBV20-1 and TRBJ1-4; D is ambiguous. In germline, CDR1 is DFQATT, CDR2 SNEGSKA (reference sequence). V dropped 0 bases and J dropped 1 base, with 12 bases sitting between them. This CDR3 spans 16 amino acids.

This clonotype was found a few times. The CDR3 loop is CASSFSTSIQPQHF. The CDR3 DNA is TGTGCCAGCAGTTTTTCGACATCAATTCAGCCCCAGCATTTT. The gene calls are TRBV28 and TRBJ1-5; D not resolved. Germline V lookup: CDR1 MDHEN, CDR2 SYDVKM. The CDR3 runs 14 residues. Deletions cut 3 bases from V and 6 bases from J, with 12 bases between.

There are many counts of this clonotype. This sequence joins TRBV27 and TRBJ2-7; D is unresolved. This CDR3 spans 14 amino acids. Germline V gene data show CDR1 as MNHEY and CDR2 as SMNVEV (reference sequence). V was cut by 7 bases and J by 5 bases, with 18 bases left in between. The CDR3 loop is CASTPEPMSHEQYF. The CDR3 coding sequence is TGTGCCAGCACCCCGGAGCCCATGTCCCACGAGCAGTACTTC.